This TCR beta chain comes out of a study of shared T cell receptors in the human thymus. Clones were read by immunoSEQ multiplex PCR, and TCRdb kept only the in-frame ones, dropping some. The sample holds hundreds of thousands of clones, roughly 90% seen once. V lost 0 bases, J lost 0 bases, and 7 bases lay in between. Germline assignment: CDR1 LGHNA and CDR2 YNFKEQ. The CDR3 has 15 residues. This same sample was also taken into another study, of human thymus T cells. According to that study: In corrective heart surgery, resections were taken, and these provided the thymus tissue.

The specimen was thymocytes. This sequence joins TRBV4-2 and TRBJ2-3; possibly TRBD2 for D (5 bases). This clonotype originated in a boy younger than two with a congenital heart defect. The CDR3 loop reads CASSQDQRSTDTQYF. CDR3 DNA sequence: TGTGCCAGCAGCCAAGATCAGCGGAGCACAGATACGCAGTATTTT.